This TCR beta chain was profiled in a study of Ad26.COV2.S vaccination and SARS-CoV-2 variants. In its sample, this clone was seen once. The table came from immunoSEQ multiplex PCR; TCRdb's copy has only in-frame clones and leaves some out. The table includes approximately 400,000 clones, 70% to 90% detected once. The trim removed 3 bases at V and 2 bases at J, leaving 7 bases unmatched. This CDR3 is 15 amino acids long. Germline-derived CDR1 and CDR2 are SGHDN and FVKESK. Treatment denoted: 15 to 20 received Ad26.COV2.S at low or high dose, single or two shots; roughly five received placebo; per-sample allocation not given. Specimens were obtained on day 63 following the first vaccine or placebo injection.

The sample was peripheral blood, taken in a trial of Ad26.COV2.S vaccine versus placebo. The receptor was isolated from a person between 18 and 59 years old who received the Ad26.COV2.S COVID-19 vaccine or a placebo. The chain carries TRBV14 and TRBJ2-7; 7 bases are shared with TRBD2. The CDR3 region is CASSQWTGTTYEQYF. Here the CDR3 DNA reads TGTGCCAGCAGCCAGTGGACTGGGACTACCTACGAGCAGTACTTC.